The present T cell receptor beta chain was sequenced within a study of CD8+CD57+ T cells in acquired aplastic anemia. Background on the study: 3 to 3.5 ug was the average amount of DNA from sorted CD4+ and CD8+ cells. Study-level points and caveats: CD8+ Simpson's diversity showed no significant patient-control difference. The study identified more than 25 CD8+ CDR3 sequences shared by patients and controls.

Worth noting for this clonotype: Its specificity is unknown.

It was genomic DNA that served as the template for profiling TCR beta VDJ and CDR3. TCRdb used MiXCR to reprocess the reads, holding one entry per CDR3 protein. The sample contains around 140,000 distinct CDR3 sequences, around two fifths of which appear only once. Germline CDR1 and CDR2: MGHDK and SYGVNS. This CDR3 is 17 amino acids long. J was trimmed by 2 bases and V by 3 bases; bases with no gene match: 11. The source material was sorted CD4+, CD8+, or CD8+CD57+ T cells (not recorded which) from PBMCs. The chain carries TRBV25-1 and TRBJ1-1; 8 bases map to TRBD1. This sequence originates from a human donor in good health, serving as a control. CDR3 in amino acids: CASSDPGHPGGNTEAFF. CDR3 bases: TGTGCCAGCAGTGACCCAGGGCACCCAGGGGGCAACACTGAAGCTTTCTTT. The variable domain in full, completed from reference TRBV25-1 and TRBJ1-1, reads EADIYQTPRYLVIGTGKKITLECSQTMGHDKMYWYQQDPGMELHLIHYSYGVNSTEKGDLSSESTVSRIRTEHFPLTLESARPSHTSQYLCASSDPGHPGGNTEAFFGQGTRLTVV.